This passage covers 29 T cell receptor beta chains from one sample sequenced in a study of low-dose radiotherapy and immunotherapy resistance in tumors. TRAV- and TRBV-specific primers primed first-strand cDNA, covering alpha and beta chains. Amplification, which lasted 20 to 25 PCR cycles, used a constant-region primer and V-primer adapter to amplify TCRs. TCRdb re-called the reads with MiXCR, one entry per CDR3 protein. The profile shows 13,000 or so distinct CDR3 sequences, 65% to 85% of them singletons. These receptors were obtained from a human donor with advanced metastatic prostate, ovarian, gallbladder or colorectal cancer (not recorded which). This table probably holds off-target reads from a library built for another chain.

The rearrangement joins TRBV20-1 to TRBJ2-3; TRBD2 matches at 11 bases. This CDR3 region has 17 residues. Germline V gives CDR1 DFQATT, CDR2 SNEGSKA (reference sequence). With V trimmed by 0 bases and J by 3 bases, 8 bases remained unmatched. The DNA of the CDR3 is TGCAGTGCTAGAGATCCCCGACTAGCGGGAAAGACAGATACGCAGTATTTT. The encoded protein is CSARDPRLAGKTDTQYF.

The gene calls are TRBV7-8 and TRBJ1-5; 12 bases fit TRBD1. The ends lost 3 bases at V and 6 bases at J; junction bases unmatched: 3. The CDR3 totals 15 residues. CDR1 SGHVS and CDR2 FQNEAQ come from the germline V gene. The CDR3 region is CASSLGQGAVQPQHF. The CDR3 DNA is TGTGCCAGCAGCTTGGGACAGGGGGCTGTTCAGCCCCAGCATTTT.

For the CDR3, the DNA is TGTGCCAGCAGCTTAGGTGTAGCCCCCACCACAGATACGCAGTATTTT. Its translation: CASSLGVAPTTDTQYF. The V and J genes are TRBV11-2 and TRBJ2-3, with no clear D. V was trimmed by 1 base and J by 2 bases, leaving 13 bases between them. Germline V lookup: CDR1 SGHAT, CDR2 FQNNGV. The CDR3 totals 16 residues.

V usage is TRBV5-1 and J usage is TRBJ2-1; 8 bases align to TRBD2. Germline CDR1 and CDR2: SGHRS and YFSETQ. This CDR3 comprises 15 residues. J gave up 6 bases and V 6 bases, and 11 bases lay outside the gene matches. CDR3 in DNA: TGCGCCAGCACCGACTTTCGGGAGGGCCGCAATGAGCAGTTCTTC. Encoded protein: CASTDFREGRNEQFF. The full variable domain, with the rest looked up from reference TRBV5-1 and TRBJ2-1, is KAGVTQTPRYLIKTRGQQVTLSCSPISGHRSVSWYQQTPGQGLQFLFEYFSETQRNKGNFPGRFSGRQFSNSRSEMNVSTLELGDSALYLCASTDFREGRNEQFFGPGTRLTVL.

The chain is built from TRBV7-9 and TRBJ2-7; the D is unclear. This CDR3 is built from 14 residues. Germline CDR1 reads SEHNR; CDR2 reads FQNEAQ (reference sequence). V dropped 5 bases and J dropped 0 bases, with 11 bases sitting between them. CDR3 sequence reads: CASSTLRNSYEQYF. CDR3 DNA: TGTGCCAGCAGCACACTCAGAAACTCCTACGAGCAGTACTTC.

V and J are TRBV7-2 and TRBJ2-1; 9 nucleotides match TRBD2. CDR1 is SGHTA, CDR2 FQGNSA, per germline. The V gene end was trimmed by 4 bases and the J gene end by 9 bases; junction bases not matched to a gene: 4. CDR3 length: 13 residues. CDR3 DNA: TGTGCCAGCAGCTGGGGACTAGCCAGTGAGCAGTTCTTC. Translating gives CASSWGLASEQFF. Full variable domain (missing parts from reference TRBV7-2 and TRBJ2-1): GAGVSQSPSNKVTEKGKDVELRCDPISGHTALYWYRQSLGQGLEFLIYFQGNSAPDKSGLPSDRFSAERTGGSVSTLTIQRTQQEDSAVYLCASSWGLASEQFFGPGTRLTVL.

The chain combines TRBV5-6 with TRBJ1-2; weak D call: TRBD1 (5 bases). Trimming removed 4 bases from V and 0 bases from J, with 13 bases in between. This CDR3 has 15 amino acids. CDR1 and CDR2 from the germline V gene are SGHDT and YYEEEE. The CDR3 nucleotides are TGTGCCAGCAGCATACAGGCGACAGCTAACTATGGCTACACCTTC. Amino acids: CASSIQATANYGYTF.

Here the CDR3 DNA reads TGTGCCAGCACCTTGAGCGGGCTAGTAGAGACCCAGTACTTC. Amino acids: CASTLSGLVETQYF. The rearrangement uses TRBV11-2 and TRBJ2-5; D might be TRBD2 (6 bases). Trimming cost V 7 bases and J 4 bases, with 16 bases left between them. Germline CDR1 and CDR2: SGHAT and FQNNGV. This CDR3 contains 14 residues.

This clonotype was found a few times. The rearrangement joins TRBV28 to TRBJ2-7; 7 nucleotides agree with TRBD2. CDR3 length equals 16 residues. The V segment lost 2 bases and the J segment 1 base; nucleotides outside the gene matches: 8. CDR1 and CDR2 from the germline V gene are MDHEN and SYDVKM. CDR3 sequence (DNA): TGTGCCAGCAGTTTAATAGGCGGGAGTGGATCCTACGAGCAGTACTTC. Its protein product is CASSLIGGSGSYEQYF.

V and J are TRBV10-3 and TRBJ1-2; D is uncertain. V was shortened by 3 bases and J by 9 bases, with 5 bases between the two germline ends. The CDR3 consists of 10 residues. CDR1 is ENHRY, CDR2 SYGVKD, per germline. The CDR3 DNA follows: TGTGCCATCAGTGAAGGGAGCTACACCTTC. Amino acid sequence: CAISEGSYTF.

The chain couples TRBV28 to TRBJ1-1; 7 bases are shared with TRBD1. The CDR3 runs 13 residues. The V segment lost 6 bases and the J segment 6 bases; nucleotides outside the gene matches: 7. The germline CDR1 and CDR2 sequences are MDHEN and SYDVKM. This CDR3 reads CASREQGRAEAFF. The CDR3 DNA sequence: TGTGCCAGCAGAGAACAGGGGCGGGCTGAAGCTTTCTTT.

CDR3 region: CASSLATGPISTDTQYF. In nucleotides, the CDR3 is TGTGCCAGCAGCTTAGCGACTGGGCCGATTAGCACAGATACGCAGTATTTT. This chain joins TRBV7-2 and TRBJ2-3; D gene uncertain. The germline CDR1 and CDR2 sequences are SGHTA and FQGNSA. The V end was cut by 0 bases, the J end by 0 bases, with 13 bases between. The CDR3 contains 17 residues.

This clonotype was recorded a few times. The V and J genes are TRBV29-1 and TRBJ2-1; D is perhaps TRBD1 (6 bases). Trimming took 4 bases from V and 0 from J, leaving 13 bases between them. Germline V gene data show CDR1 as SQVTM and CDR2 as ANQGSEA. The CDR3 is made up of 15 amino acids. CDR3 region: CSVGDRQSSYNEQFF. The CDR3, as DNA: TGCAGCGTTGGCGACAGGCAGAGCTCCTACAATGAGCAGTTCTTC.

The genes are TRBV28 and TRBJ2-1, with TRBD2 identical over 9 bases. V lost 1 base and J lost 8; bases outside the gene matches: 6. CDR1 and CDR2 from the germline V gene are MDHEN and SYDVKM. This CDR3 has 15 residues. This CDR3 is CASSLFPSGIDEQFF. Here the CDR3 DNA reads TGTGCCAGCAGTTTATTCCCTAGCGGGATCGATGAGCAGTTCTTC.

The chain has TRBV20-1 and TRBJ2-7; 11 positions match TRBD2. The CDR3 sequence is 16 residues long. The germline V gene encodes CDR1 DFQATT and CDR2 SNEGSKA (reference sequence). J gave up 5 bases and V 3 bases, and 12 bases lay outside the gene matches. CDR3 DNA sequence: TGCAGTGCTAGGTACCTTAGCGGGAGGGCCGGCGACGAGCAGTACTTC. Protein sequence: CSARYLSGRAGDEQYF.

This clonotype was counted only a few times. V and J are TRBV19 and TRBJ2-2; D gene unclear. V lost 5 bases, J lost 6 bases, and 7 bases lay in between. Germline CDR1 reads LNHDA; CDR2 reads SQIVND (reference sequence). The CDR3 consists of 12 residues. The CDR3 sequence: CASSPRAGELFF. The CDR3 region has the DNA TGTGCCAGTAGTCCTCGTGCCGGGGAGCTGTTTTTT.

For the CDR3, the DNA is TGTGCCAGCAGCCTAGGTAGTGGGACCGGGGAGCTGTTTTTT. It is translated as CASSLGSGTGELFF. The V call is TRBV11-3, the J call TRBJ2-2; D not resolved. V was pared by 5 bases and J by 5 bases, with 12 bases between. Germline V gene sequence: CDR1 SGHNT, CDR2 YENEEA. The length of the CDR3 is 14 residues. Supplemented by reference TRBV11-3 and TRBJ2-2, the full variable domain reads EAGVVQSPRYKIIEKKQPVAFWCNPISGHNTLYWYLQNLGQGPELLIRYENEEAVDDSQLPKDRFSAERLKGVDSTLKIQPAELGDSAVYLCASSLGSGTGELFFGEGSRLTVL.

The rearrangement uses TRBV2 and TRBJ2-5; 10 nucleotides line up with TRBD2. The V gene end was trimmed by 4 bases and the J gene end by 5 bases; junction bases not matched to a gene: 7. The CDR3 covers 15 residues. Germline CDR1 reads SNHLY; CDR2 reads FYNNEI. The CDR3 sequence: CASSANGGLAETQYF. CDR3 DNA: TGTGCCAGCAGTGCAAACGGGGGACTAGCGGAGACCCAGTACTTC.

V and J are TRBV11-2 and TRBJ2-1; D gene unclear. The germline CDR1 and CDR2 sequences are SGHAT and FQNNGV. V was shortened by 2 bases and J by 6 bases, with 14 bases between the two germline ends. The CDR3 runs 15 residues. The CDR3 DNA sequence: TGTGCCAGCAGCTTAACCCCCGAACCCAGCAATGAGCAGTTCTTC. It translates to CASSLTPEPSNEQFF.

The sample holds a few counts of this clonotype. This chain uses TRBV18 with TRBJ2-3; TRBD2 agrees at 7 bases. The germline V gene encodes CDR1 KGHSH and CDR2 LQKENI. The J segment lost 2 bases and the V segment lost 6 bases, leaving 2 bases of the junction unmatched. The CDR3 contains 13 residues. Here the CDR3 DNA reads TGTGCCAGCTCCGGGACTAACACAGATACGCAGTATTTT. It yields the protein CASSGTNTDTQYF.

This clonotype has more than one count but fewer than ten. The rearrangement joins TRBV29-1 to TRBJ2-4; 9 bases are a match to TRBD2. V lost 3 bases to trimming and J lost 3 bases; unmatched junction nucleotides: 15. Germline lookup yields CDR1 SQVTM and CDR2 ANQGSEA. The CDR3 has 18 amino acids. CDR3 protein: CSVELLAGWGANKNIQYF. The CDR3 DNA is TGCAGCGTTGAGTTACTAGCGGGTTGGGGGGCTAACAAAAACATTCAGTACTTC.

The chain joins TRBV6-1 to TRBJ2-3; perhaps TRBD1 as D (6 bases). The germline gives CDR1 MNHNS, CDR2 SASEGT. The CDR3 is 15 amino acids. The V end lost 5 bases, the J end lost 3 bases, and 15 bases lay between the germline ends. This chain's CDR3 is CASSQLGAGTDTQYF. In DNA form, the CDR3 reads TGTGCCAGCAGTCAGCTGGGGGCTGGAACAGATACGCAGTATTTT.

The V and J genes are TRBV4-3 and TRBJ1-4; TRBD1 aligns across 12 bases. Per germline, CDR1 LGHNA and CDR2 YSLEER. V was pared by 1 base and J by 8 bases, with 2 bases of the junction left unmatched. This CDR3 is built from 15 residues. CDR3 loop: CASSQGDRGHEKLFF. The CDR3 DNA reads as TGCGCCAGCAGCCAAGGGGACAGGGGGCACGAAAAACTGTTTTTT.

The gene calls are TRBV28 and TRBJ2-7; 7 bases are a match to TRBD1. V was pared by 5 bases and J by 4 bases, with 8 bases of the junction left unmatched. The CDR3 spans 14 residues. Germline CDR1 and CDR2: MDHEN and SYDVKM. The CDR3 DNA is TGTGCCAGCAGTCTTTCCGGGACAGTTTACGAGCAGTACTTC. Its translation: CASSLSGTVYEQYF. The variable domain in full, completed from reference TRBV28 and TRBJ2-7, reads DVKVTQSSRYLVKRTGEKVFLECVQDMDHENMFWYRQDPGLGLRLIYFSYDVKMKEKGDIPEGYSVSREKKERFSLILESASTNQTSMYLCASSLSGTVYEQYFGPGTRLTVT.

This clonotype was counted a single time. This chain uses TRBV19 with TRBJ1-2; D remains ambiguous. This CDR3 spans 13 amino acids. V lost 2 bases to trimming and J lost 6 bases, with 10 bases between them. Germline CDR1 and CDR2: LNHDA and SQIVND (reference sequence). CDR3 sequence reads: CASSILGQNGYTF. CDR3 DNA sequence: TGTGCCAGTAGTATATTAGGGCAAAATGGCTACACCTTC.

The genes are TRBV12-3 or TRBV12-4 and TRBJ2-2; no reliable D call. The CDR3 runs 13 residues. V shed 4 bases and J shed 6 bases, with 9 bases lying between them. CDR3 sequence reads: CASSSGSPGELFF. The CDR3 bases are TGTGCCAGCAGTTCAGGTTCCCCCGGGGAGCTGTTTTTT.

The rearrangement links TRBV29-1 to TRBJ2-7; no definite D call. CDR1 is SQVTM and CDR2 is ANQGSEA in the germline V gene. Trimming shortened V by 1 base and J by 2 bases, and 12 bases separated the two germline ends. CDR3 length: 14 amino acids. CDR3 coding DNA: TGCAGCGTTGAAGCCGATGGACCAACCTACGAGCAGTACTTC. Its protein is CSVEADGPTYEQYF.

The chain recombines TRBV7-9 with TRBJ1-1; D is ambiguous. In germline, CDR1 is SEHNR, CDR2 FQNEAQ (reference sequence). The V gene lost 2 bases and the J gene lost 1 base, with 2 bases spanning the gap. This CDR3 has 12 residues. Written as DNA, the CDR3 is TGTGCCAGCAGCTTATCGAACACTGAAGCTTTCTTT. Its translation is CASSLSNTEAFF.

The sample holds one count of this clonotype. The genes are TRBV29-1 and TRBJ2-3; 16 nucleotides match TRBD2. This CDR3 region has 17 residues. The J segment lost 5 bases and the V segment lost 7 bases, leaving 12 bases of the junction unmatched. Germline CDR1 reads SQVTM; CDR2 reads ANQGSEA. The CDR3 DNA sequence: TGCAGCGCTGACGGCGGGACTAGCGGGAGGGCCATAGATACGCAGTATTTT. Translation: CSADGGTSGRAIDTQYF.